The next 28 T cell receptor beta chains were all read from a single sample in a study of early T cells in non-severe SARS-CoV-2 infection. A single record per CDR3 protein comes from TCRdb applying MiXCR to the 5' RACE reads. The sample includes roughly 45,000 distinct CDR3 sequences, around 6.5% of them seen just once. The sample in question was whole blood, obtained at baseline. The source is an adult who was a healthcare worker with PCR-confirmed SARS-CoV-2 infection or an uninfected control (not recorded which).

This clonotype was observed a handful of times. The rearrangement links TRBV29-1 to TRBJ2-7; 7 nucleotides match TRBD1. The CDR3 covers 15 residues. Trimming cost V 0 bases and J 2 bases; bases outside gene matches: 7. The germline gives CDR1 SQVTM, CDR2 ANQGSEA. The chain's CDR3 is CSVEEHRGDTYEQYF. DNA of the CDR3: TGCAGCGTTGAAGAACACAGGGGCGATACCTACGAGCAGTACTTC.

The rearrangement uses TRBV7-2 and TRBJ2-1, with D possibly being TRBD1 (6 bases). The V end was cut by 5 bases, the J end by 0 bases, with 11 bases between. This CDR3 is built from 15 residues. Germline V lookup: CDR1 SGHTA, CDR2 FQGNSA. The CDR3 coding sequence is TGTGCCAGCAGCCGGGGACAATTCTCCTACAATGAGCAGTTCTTC. This encodes CASSRGQFSYNEQFF.

The V gene is TRBV5-4, the J gene TRBJ2-3; D gene ambiguous. Trimming removed 1 base at V and 0 bases at J, with 9 bases between. The CDR3 loop spans 15 amino acids. Per the germline V gene, CDR1 is SGHNT and CDR2 is YYREEE (reference sequence). The CDR3 protein is CASSLFFESTDTQYF. CDR3 in DNA: TGTGCCAGCAGCTTGTTCTTTGAGAGCACAGATACGCAGTATTTT.

The chain recombines TRBV27 with TRBJ2-5; 8 bases line up with TRBD2. Trimming removed 6 bases from V and 4 bases from J; junction bases left unmatched: 7. Germline CDR1 and CDR2: MNHEY and SMNVEV (reference sequence). This CDR3 contains 14 residues. CDR3 sequence reads: CASSGGDHPETQYF. The CDR3 bases are TGTGCCAGCAGCGGGGGGGATCACCCAGAGACCCAGTACTTC.

This clonotype showed up many times. The CDR3 region is CASRKGTSNTGELFF. CDR3 bases: TGTGCCAGCAGGAAAGGGACTTCGAACACCGGGGAGCTGTTTTTT. This chain uses TRBV7-3 with TRBJ2-2; tentative D call: TRBD2 (6 bases). Germline CDR1 reads SGHTA; CDR2 reads FQGTGA. Trimming pared 6 bases from V and 0 bases from J, leaving 11 bases between. This CDR3 is 15 amino acids long.

This clonotype has at least ten counts. The rearrangement uses TRBV29-1 and TRBJ2-7, with D possibly TRBD1 on 6 matching bases. The CDR3 consists of 12 residues. In germline, CDR1 is SQVTM, CDR2 ANQGSEA. Deletions cut 7 bases from V and 3 bases from J, with 13 bases between. CDR3 bases: TGCAGCGCCGGGGACACAAACTACGAGCAGTACTTC. Translation gives CSAGDTNYEQYF.

This clonotype was observed a handful of times. The V call is TRBV28, the J call TRBJ2-7, with TRBD2 matching 9 bases. The germline CDR1 and CDR2 sequences are MDHEN and SYDVKM. The CDR3 sequence is 15 residues long. V shed 7 bases and J 2 bases; nucleotides not matched to a gene: 9. This CDR3 is CASTEREDGAYEQYF. CDR3 nucleotides: TGTGCCAGCACTGAGCGGGAGGACGGCGCCTACGAGCAGTACTTC.

This clonotype has just a few counts. The rearrangement links TRBV10-3 to TRBJ1-3; D possibly corresponds to TRBD1 (5 bases). Trimming left V 4 bases short and J 3 bases short, with 7 bases between. The germline V gene has CDR1 ENHRY and CDR2 SYGVKD. The length of the CDR3 is 13 residues. In nucleotides, the CDR3 is TGTGCCATCAGTGCAGGGTTTGGAAACACCATATATTTT. Translation: CAISAGFGNTIYF.

This clonotype was recorded a few times. The V call is TRBV9, the J call TRBJ2-2; D not certain. The CDR3 is 12 amino acids. Trimming stripped 0 bases from V and 7 bases from J, with 4 bases between. Per the germline V gene, CDR1 is SGDLS and CDR2 is YYNGEE. In DNA form, the CDR3 reads TGTGCCAGCAGCGTAGTGAACGGGGAGCTGTTTTTT. Its translation: CASSVVNGELFF.

This clonotype was detected only a few times. V is TRBV6-1 and J is TRBJ2-7; 11 nucleotides match TRBD2. Germline V gene data show CDR1 as MNHNS and CDR2 as SASEGT. This CDR3 is 15 amino acids long. J lost 8 bases, V lost 6 bases, and 12 bases had no gene match. Here the CDR3 DNA reads TGTGCCAGCAGACTAGCGGGAGCAGGGTACGACAAGCAGTACTTC. Its protein is CASRLAGAGYDKQYF.

This clonotype was found many times. The chain couples TRBV10-2 to TRBJ2-1, with D perhaps matching TRBD2 (6 bases). The CDR3 is 17 amino acids. The V end was cut by 6 bases, the J end by 9 bases, with 27 bases between. The germline V gene encodes CDR1 WSHSY and CDR2 SAAADI. The CDR3 DNA reads TGCGCCAGCAGGGACCATGCGGCCGGGACTCGTCTGCCTGAGCAGTTCTTC. As protein: CASRDHAAGTRLPEQFF.

This clonotype was seen repeatedly, ten times or more. This rearrangement joins TRBV7-2 to TRBJ2-1, with 9 bases fitting TRBD1. CDR1 and CDR2 from the germline V gene are SGHTA and FQGNSA. This CDR3 has 15 residues. The ends lost 3 bases at V and 7 bases at J; junction bases unmatched: 7. Here the CDR3 reads CASSFGGTGKNEQFF. DNA for the CDR3: TGTGCCAGCAGCTTCGGAGGGACAGGGAAGAATGAGCAGTTCTTC.

This clonotype was found many times. The chain carries TRBV20-1 and TRBJ2-2, with D hard to call. CDR3 length: 14 residues. Per the germline V gene, CDR1 is DFQATT and CDR2 is SNEGSKA (reference sequence). V was pared by 5 bases and J by 2 bases, with 12 bases between. Here the CDR3 reads CSAPGAANTGELFF. The CDR3, as DNA: TGCAGTGCTCCCGGCGCAGCAAACACCGGGGAGCTGTTTTTT.

This clonotype showed up many times. V gene TRBV20-1 combines with J gene TRBJ2-7; D is undetermined. The V gene lost 5 bases and the J gene lost 3 bases, with 11 bases spanning the gap. The CDR3 extends over 12 amino acids. Looked up from germline, CDR1 is DFQATT and CDR2 is SNEGSKA (reference sequence). The CDR3 DNA reads as TGCAGTGCTGGAAAACATAACTACGAGCAGTACTTC. This codes for CSAGKHNYEQYF.

This clonotype was counted a few times. The chain employs TRBV4-3 and TRBJ2-3, with D possibly TRBD2 on 5 matching bases. Trimming left V 0 bases short and J 6 bases short, with 13 bases between. There are 15 residues in the CDR3. Germline CDR1 is LGHNA and CDR2 is YSLEER. CDR3 sequence (DNA): TGCGCCAGCAGCCAAGATGTAGGGAGCGTCGATACGCAGTATTTT. Its protein is CASSQDVGSVDTQYF.

This clonotype has a count of ten or more. J is TRBJ1-5 and V is TRBV20-1; TRBD1 matches 9 bases. The J segment lost 0 bases and the V segment lost 5 bases, leaving 5 bases of the junction unmatched. The CDR3 is 15 residues long. The germline CDR1 and CDR2 sequences are DFQATT and SNEGSKA (reference sequence). The CDR3 region is CSARTGDYSNQPQHF. The CDR3, as DNA: TGCAGTGCTCGGACAGGGGATTATAGCAATCAGCCCCAGCATTTT.

A few counts support this clonotype. The chain is built from TRBV21-1 and TRBJ2-3. TRBV21-1 has pseudogene status. The CDR3 covers 15 residues. CDR3 sequence (DNA): TGTGCCAGCAGCAAAAGGATACGAAGCACAGATACGCAGTATTTT. This gives the protein CASSKRIRSTDTQYF.

The J gene is TRBJ2-3, the V gene TRBV3-1; either TRBD1 or TRBD2 may fit D (5 bases each). The CDR3 is made up of 15 amino acids. Germline lookup yields CDR1 LGHDT and CDR2 YNNKEL (reference sequence). The germline V and J ends were trimmed by 1 base and 5 bases, with 13 bases remaining between them. This CDR3 is CASSQAGATRDTQYF. The CDR3 coding sequence is TGTGCCAGCAGCCAAGCCGGGGCCACACGAGATACGCAGTATTTT.

This clonotype has a count of ten or more. This rearrangement joins TRBV3-1 to TRBJ2-1; D remains unclear. The germline V gene has CDR1 LGHDT and CDR2 YNNKEL (reference sequence). Trimming removed 2 bases at V and 5 bases at J, with 13 bases between. The CDR3 extends over 15 amino acids. DNA of the CDR3: TGTGCCAGCAGCCAATGGTCCGCAGACCACAATGAGCAGTTCTTC. This encodes CASSQWSADHNEQFF.

This clonotype was counted at least ten times. The chain uses TRBV28 and TRBJ2-7, with a possible D match to TRBD1 (5 bases). The CDR3 is made up of 14 amino acids. From germline, CDR1 is MDHEN and CDR2 SYDVKM. Trimming took 2 bases from V and 3 from J, leaving 11 bases between them. The CDR3 nucleotides read TGTGCCAGCAGTTTAAGGGGTGTCAACTACGAGCAGTACTTC. Translating gives CASSLRGVNYEQYF.

This clonotype was counted a few times. This chain joins TRBV6-2 or TRBV6-3 and TRBJ2-7; 10 nucleotides match TRBD1. The J segment lost 6 bases and the V segment lost 4 bases, leaving 6 bases of the junction unmatched. Germline V lookup: CDR1 MNHEY, CDR2 SVGEGT. CDR3 size: 14 residues. The DNA of the CDR3 is TGTGCCAGCAGTTCGACAGGGGGCCCCGGCGAGCAGTACTTC. Its translation: CASSSTGGPGEQYF.

The chain combines TRBV27 with TRBJ2-7; D is possibly TRBD1 or TRBD2 (5 bases each). Germline CDR1 and CDR2: MNHEY and SMNVEV (reference sequence). V dropped 6 bases and J dropped 0 bases, with 12 bases sitting between them. CDR3 size: 14 residues. The CDR3: CASRPRGYSYEQYF. The CDR3 nucleotides are TGTGCCAGCAGACCCCGGGGCTACTCCTACGAGCAGTACTTC.

In this sample, this clonotype turned up many times. The chain joins TRBV15 to TRBJ2-5; no firm D call. The CDR3 covers 12 residues. Trimming removed 0 bases at V and 5 bases at J, with 4 bases between. Germline V gives CDR1 LNHNV, CDR2 YYDKDF (reference sequence). The CDR3 region has the DNA TGTGCCACCAGCAGAGATACGGAGACCCAGTACTTC. It is translated as CATSRDTETQYF.

In its sample, this clonotype was seen many times. V is TRBV20-1 and J is TRBJ1-1; no clear D. V gave up 1 base and J gave up 6 bases, with 12 bases separating them. This CDR3 is 13 amino acids long. The V gene's germline CDR1 is DFQATT and CDR2 SNEGSKA (reference sequence). CDR3 residues: CSARGVTYAEAFF. CDR3 in DNA: TGCAGTGCTAGAGGAGTAACATACGCTGAAGCTTTCTTT.

This clonotype was counted a few times. The rearrangement links TRBV2 to TRBJ2-2; TRBD2 is a possible D gene (6 bases). This CDR3 has 14 amino acids. Germline V lookup: CDR1 SNHLY, CDR2 FYNNEI. Deletions cut 6 bases from V and 4 bases from J, with 12 bases between. The CDR3 spells CASSPSVRTGELFF. Here the CDR3 DNA reads TGTGCCAGCAGCCCTAGCGTACGCACCGGGGAGCTGTTTTTT.

This clonotype was counted at least ten times. CDR3 coding DNA: TGTGCCAGCAGCCACTTATCCGGGACTAGGGCAAGTGAGCAGTTCTTC. Protein: CASSHLSGTRASEQFF. The chain links TRBV3-1 to TRBJ2-1; TRBD2 matches 8 bases. This CDR3 is built from 16 residues. V lost 3 bases and J lost 9; bases outside the gene matches: 13. Germline V CDR1 and CDR2: LGHDT, YNNKEL (reference sequence).

This clonotype was observed a few times. This sequence joins TRBV6-6 and TRBJ1-2, with D uncertain. The V and J ends lost 7 bases and 6 bases respectively, with 12 bases between them. This CDR3 has 12 residues. Germline V gives CDR1 MNHNY, CDR2 SVGAGI (reference sequence). The CDR3 is CASTLGPDGYTF. CDR3 DNA sequence: TGTGCCAGCACCCTAGGGCCAGATGGCTACACCTTC.

This clonotype was counted between two and nine times. V and J are TRBV10-2 and TRBJ2-3; a weak D match, TRBD1 (5 bases). V shed 4 bases and J shed 8 bases, with 10 bases lying between them. This CDR3 has 12 amino acids. Germline CDR1 reads WSHSY; CDR2 reads SAAADI. In DNA form, the CDR3 reads TGCGCCAGCAGTGTAGCAAGGGGTACGCAGTATTTT. Residues: CASSVARGTQYF.